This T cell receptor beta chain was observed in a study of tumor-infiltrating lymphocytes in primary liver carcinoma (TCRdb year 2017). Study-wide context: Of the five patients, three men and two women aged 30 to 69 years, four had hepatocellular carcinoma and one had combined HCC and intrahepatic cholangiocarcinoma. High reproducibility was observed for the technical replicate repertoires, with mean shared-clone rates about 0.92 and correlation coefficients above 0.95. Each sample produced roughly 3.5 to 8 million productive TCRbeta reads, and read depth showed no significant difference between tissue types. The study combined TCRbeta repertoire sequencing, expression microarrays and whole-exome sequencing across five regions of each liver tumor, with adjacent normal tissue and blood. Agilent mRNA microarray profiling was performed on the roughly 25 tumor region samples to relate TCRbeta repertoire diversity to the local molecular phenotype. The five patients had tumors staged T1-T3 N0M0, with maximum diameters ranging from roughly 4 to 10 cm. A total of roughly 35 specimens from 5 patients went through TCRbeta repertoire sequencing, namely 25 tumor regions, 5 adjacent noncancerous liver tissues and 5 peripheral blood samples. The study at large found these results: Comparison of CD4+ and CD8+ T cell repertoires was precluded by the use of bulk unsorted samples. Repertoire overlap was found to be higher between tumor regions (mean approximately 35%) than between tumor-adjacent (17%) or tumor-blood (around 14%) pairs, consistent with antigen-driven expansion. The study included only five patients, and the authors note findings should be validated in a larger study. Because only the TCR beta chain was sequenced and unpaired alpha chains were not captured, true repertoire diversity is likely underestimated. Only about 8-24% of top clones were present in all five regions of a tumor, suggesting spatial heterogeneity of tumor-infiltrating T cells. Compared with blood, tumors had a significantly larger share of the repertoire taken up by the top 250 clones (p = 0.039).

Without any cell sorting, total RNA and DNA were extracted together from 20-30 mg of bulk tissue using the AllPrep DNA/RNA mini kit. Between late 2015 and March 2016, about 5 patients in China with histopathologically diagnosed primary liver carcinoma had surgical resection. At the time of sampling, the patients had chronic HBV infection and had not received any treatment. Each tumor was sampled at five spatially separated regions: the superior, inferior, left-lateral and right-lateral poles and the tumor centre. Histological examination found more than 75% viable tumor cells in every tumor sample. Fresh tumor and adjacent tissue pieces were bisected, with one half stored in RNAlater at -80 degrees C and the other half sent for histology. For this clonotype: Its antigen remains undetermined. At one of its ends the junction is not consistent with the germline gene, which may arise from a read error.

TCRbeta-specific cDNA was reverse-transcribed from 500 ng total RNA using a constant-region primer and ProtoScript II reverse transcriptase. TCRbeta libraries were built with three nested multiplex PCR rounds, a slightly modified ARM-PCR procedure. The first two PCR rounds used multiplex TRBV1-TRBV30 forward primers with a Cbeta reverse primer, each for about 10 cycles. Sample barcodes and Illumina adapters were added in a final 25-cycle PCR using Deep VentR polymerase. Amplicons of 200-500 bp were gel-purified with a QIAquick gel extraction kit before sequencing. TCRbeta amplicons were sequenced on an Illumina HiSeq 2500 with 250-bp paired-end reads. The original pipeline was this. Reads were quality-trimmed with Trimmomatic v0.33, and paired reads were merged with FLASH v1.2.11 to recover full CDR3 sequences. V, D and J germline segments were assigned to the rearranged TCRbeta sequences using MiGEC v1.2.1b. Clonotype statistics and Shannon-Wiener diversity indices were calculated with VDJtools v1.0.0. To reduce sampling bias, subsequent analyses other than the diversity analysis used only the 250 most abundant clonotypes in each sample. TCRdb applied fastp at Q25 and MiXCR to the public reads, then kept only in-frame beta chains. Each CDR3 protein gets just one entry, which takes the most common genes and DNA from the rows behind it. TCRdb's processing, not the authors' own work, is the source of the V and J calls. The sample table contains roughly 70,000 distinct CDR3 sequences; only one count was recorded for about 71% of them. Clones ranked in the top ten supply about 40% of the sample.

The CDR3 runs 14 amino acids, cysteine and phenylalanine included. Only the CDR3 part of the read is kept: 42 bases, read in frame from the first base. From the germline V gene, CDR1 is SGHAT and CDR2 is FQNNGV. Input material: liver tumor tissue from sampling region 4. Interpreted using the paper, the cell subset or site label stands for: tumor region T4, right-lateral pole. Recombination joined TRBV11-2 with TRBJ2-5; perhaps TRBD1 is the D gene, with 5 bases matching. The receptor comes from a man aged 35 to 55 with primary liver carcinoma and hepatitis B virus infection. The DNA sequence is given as TGTGCCAGCAGCTTAGGGGGCTGGCAAGAGATCCAAAACTTC. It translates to CASSLGGWQEIQNF.